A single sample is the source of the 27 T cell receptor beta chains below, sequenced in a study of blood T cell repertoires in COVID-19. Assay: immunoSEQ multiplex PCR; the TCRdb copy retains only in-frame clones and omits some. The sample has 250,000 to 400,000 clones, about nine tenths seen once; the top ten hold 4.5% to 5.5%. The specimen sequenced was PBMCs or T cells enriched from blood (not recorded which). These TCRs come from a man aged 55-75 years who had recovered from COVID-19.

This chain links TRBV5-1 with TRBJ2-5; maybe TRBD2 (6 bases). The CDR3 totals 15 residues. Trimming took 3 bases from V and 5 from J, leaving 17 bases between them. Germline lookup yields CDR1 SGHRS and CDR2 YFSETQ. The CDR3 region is CASSSAGTREETQYF. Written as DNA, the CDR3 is TGCGCCAGCAGCTCCGCCGGGACCCGGGAGGAGACCCAGTACTTC.

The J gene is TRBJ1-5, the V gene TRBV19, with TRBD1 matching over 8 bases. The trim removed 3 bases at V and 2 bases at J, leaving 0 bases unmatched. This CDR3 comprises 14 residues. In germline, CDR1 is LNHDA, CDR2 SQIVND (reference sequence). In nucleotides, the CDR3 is TGTGCCAGTAGTATCAGGGGGCGCAATCAGCCCCAGCATTTT. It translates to CASSIRGRNQPQHF.

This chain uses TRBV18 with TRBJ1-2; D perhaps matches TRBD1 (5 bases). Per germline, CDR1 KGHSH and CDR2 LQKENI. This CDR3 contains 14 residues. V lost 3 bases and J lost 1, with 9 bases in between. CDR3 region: CASSPQDINYGYTF. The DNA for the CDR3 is TGTGCCAGCTCACCCCAGGACATTAACTATGGCTACACCTTC.

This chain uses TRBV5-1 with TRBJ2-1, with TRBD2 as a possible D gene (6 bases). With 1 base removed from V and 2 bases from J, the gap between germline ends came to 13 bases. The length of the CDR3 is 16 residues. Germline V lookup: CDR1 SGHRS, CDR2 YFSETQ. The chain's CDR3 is CASSLSRGIPYNEQFF. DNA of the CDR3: TGCGCCAGCAGCTTGAGTCGGGGGATACCCTACAATGAGCAGTTCTTC.

The CDR3 loop is CASSLYLAGGIDTQYF. DNA of the CDR3: TGTGCCAGCAGCTTGTATCTAGCGGGAGGAATAGATACGCAGTATTTT. The V gene is TRBV5-4, the J gene TRBJ2-3; 11 positions match TRBD2. The CDR3 consists of 16 residues. V dropped 1 base and J dropped 5; count of bases not matched to a gene: 6. Germline lookup yields CDR1 SGHNT and CDR2 YYREEE (reference sequence).

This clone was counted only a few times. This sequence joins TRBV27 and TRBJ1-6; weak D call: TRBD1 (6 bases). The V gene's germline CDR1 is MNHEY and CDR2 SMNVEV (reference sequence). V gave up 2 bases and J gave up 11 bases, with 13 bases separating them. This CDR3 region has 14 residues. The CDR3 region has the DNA TGTGCCAGCAGTTTAGGACAGACCTCAGCACCCCTCCACTTT. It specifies CASSLGQTSAPLHF.

The CDR3 sequence is CASSDSGGPLTDTQYF. CDR3 nucleotides: TGTGCCAGCAGTGACTCGGGCGGGCCCTTAACAGATACGCAGTATTTT. The chain uses TRBV6-4 and TRBJ2-3; tentative D call: TRBD2 (5 bases). CDR1 is MRHNA, CDR2 SNTAGT, per germline. CDR3 length: 16 amino acids. The V and J ends lost 0 bases and 3 bases respectively, with 13 bases between them.

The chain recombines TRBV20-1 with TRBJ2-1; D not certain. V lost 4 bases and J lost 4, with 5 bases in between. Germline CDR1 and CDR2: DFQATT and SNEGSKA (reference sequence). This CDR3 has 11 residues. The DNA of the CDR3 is TGCAGTGCTAAAACTTACAATGAGCAGTTCTTC. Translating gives CSAKTYNEQFF.

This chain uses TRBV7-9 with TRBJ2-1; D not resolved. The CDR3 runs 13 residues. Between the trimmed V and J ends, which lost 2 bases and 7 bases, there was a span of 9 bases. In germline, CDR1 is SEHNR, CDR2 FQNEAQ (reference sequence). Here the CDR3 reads CASSLLRVNEQFF. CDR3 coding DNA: TGTGCCAGCAGCTTATTACGGGTGAATGAGCAGTTCTTC.

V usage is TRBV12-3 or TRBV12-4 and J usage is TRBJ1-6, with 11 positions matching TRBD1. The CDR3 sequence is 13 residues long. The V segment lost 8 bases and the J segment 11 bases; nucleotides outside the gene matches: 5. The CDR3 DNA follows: TGTGCCAGCCAGGGGGACAGGGGGACACCCCTCCACTTT. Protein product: CASQGDRGTPLHF.

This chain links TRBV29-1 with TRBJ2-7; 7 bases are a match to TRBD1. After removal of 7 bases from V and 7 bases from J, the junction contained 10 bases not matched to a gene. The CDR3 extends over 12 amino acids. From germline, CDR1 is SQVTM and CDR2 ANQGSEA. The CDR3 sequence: CSASTGTTEQYF. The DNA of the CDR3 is TGCAGCGCGTCGACAGGGACCACGGAGCAGTACTTC.

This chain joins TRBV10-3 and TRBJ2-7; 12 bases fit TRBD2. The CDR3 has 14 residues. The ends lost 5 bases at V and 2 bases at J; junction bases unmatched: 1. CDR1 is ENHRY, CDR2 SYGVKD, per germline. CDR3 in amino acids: CAISRTSGTYEQYF. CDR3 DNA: TGTGCCATCAGTAGGACTAGCGGGACCTACGAGCAGTACTTC.

Here the CDR3 DNA reads TGTGCCAGCATTTGGGGCAGCAGCAGAAGCACGACCCAGTACTTC. Translating it yields CASIWGSSRSTTQYF. This chain connects TRBV28 to TRBJ2-5; D is perhaps TRBD1 (5 bases). The V gene lost 7 bases and the J gene lost 7 bases, with 22 bases spanning the gap. Germline V lookup: CDR1 MDHEN, CDR2 SYDVKM. This CDR3 region has 15 residues.

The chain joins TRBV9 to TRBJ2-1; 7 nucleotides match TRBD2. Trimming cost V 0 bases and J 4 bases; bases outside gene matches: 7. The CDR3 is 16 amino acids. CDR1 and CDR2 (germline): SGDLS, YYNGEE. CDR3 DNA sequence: TGTGCCAGCAGCGTAGGGGGTGGGAGGGTATACAATGAGCAGTTCTTC. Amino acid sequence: CASSVGGGRVYNEQFF.

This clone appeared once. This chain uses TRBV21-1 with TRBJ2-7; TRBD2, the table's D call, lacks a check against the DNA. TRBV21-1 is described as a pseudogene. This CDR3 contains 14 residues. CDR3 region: CASSIFRDYYEQYF. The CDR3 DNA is TGTGCCAGCAGCATCTTCCGGGACTACTACGAGCAGTACTTC.

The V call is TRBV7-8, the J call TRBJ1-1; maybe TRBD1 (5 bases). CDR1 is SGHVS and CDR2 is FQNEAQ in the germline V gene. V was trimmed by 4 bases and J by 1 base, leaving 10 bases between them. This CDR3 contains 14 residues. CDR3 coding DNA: TGTGCCAGCAGCTACCGGACACCGAACACTGAAGCTTTCTTT. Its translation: CASSYRTPNTEAFF.

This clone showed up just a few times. The CDR3: CASSARGGYTF. CDR3 in DNA: TGTGCCAGCAGCGCCAGGGGCGGCTACACCTTC. The J gene is TRBJ1-2, the V gene TRBV9, with a tentative D call TRBD1 (6 bases). Germline V gene lookup returns CDR1 SGDLS and CDR2 YYNGEE. This CDR3 is built from 11 residues. V was cut by 3 bases and J by 8 bases, with 8 bases left in between.

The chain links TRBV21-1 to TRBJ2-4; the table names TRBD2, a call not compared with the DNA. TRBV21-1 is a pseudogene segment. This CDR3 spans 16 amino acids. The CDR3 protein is CASSKRHPWAGNIQYF. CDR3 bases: TGTGCCAGCAGCAAGAGGCACCCCTGGGCGGGAAACATTCAGTACTTC.

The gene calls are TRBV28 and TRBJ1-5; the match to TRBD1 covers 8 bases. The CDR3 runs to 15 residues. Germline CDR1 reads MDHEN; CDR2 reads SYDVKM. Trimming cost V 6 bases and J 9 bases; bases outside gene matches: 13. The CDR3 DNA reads TGTGCCAGCAGCTACGACAGGGGTCGCGGGTCGCCCCAGCATTTT. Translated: CASSYDRGRGSPQHF.

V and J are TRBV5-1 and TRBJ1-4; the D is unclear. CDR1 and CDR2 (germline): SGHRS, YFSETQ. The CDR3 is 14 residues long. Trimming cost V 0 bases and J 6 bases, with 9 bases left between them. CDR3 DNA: TGCGCCAGCAGCTTGGGGTTAGATCATGAAAAACTGTTTTTT. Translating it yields CASSLGLDHEKLFF.

The CDR3 spells CATSRQGSGGNTIYF. In nucleotides, the CDR3 is TGTGCCACCAGCAGACAAGGATCGGGTGGAAACACCATATATTTT. The V call is TRBV15, the J call TRBJ1-3; no definite D call. The V and J ends lost 2 bases and 3 bases respectively, with 11 bases between them. CDR1 is LNHNV and CDR2 is YYDKDF in the germline V gene (reference sequence). The CDR3 sequence is 15 residues long.

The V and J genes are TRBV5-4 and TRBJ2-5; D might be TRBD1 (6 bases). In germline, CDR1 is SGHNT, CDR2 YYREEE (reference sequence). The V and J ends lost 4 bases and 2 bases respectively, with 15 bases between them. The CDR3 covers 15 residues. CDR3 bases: TGTGCCAGCAGCACAAAGGACAGTGGGCAAGAGACCCAGTACTTC. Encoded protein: CASSTKDSGQETQYF.

The CDR3 coding sequence is TGTGCCAGCACCACCAGACTAGCGGGAGGTACTAGCACAGATACGCAGTATTTT. Translation gives CASTTRLAGGTSTDTQYF. This chain connects TRBV28 to TRBJ2-3; 13 bases fit TRBD2. This CDR3 has 18 residues. With 7 bases clipped from V and 0 bases from J, the junction kept 10 bases outside the gene matches. The germline V gene has CDR1 MDHEN and CDR2 SYDVKM.

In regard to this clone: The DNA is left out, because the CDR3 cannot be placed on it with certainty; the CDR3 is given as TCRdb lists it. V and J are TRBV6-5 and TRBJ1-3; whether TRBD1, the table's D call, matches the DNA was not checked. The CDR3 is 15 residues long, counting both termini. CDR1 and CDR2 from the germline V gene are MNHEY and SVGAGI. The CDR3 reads CASSSSTASGNTIYF.

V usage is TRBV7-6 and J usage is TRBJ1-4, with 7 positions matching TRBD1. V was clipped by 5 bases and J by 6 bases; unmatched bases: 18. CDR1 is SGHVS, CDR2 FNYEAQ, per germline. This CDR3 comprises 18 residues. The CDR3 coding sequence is TGTGCCAGCAGCCACGTTCAAGGGGGCCTCGGCCTGGATGAAAAACTGTTTTTT. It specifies CASSHVQGGLGLDEKLFF.

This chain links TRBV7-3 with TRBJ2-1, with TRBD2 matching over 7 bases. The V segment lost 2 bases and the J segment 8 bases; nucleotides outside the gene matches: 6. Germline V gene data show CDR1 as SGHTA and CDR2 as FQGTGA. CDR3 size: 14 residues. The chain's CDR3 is CASSLVGGHDEQFF. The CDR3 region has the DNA TGTGCCAGCAGCTTAGTGGGAGGGCACGATGAGCAGTTCTTC.

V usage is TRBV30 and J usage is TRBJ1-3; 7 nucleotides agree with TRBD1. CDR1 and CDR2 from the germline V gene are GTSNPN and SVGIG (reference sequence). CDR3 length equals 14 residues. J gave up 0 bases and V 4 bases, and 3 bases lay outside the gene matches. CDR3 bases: TGTGCCTGGACCCGGGACAGCTCTGGAAACACCATATATTTT. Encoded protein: CAWTRDSSGNTIYF.